One and the same sample provided the 20 T cell receptor beta chains below, sequenced in a study of blood T cell repertoires in COVID-19. Method: immunoSEQ multiplex PCR; TCRdb's copy keeps in-frame clones and lacks some. This sample has some 220,000 clones, with around 83% found just once. Sequenced input: peripheral blood. These receptor sequences come from a woman aged 70-85 years with COVID-19, enrolled during active disease.

The CDR3 nucleotides read TGTGCCAGCAGTTCGGGGACAAAGGGGCGCAGAGCTTTCTTT. Amino acids: CASSSGTKGRRAFF. The chain links TRBV6-5 to TRBJ1-1, with a weak D call TRBD1 (6 bases). The ends were cut back, 4 bases at V and 10 bases at J, with 19 bases in the middle. The CDR3 is 14 residues long. Germline lookup yields CDR1 MNHEY and CDR2 SVGAGI.

The chain links TRBV5-6 to TRBJ2-1; weak D call: TRBD1 (6 bases). Germline V gene sequence: CDR1 SGHDT, CDR2 YYEEEE. This CDR3 has 14 amino acids. Trimming removed 4 bases from V and 8 bases from J, with 16 bases in between. CDR3 region: CASSAYGGGDEQFF. The CDR3 DNA follows: TGTGCCAGCAGCGCGTATGGGGGCGGCGATGAGCAGTTCTTC.

The CDR3 DNA reads as TGTGCCTGGAGCTTCGACAGGACTAGACGCTACACCTTC. It specifies CAWSFDRTRRYTF. The chain uses TRBV30 and TRBJ1-2, with D possibly being TRBD1 (6 bases). CDR1 GTSNPN and CDR2 SVGIG come from the germline V gene (reference sequence). Trimming stripped 3 bases from V and 9 bases from J, with 17 bases between. This CDR3 is 13 amino acids long.

The chain carries TRBV13 and TRBJ1-1; TRBD1 matches 7 bases. J gave up 0 bases and V 5 bases, and 9 bases lay outside the gene matches. The CDR3 covers 16 residues. Germline V gives CDR1 PRHDT, CDR2 FYEKMQ (reference sequence). The CDR3 region is CASSPQTGQMNTEAFF. DNA for the CDR3: TGTGCCAGCAGCCCGCAGACAGGGCAGATGAACACTGAAGCTTTCTTT.

There are a few counts of this clone. CDR3 DNA sequence: TGTGCCAGCAGCCAATGGGGGGGCGGGAACACTGAAGCTTTCTTT. Protein: CASSQWGGGNTEAFF. The chain recombines TRBV3-1 (or the pseudogene TRBV3-2) with TRBJ1-1, with D maybe TRBD1 (6 bases). Germline V gene sequence: CDR1 LGHDT, CDR2 YNNKEL (reference sequence). V lost 2 bases to trimming and J lost 1 base, with 11 bases between them. The CDR3 length is 15 residues.

V usage is TRBV9 and J usage is TRBJ1-2; TRBD1 is a possible D gene (5 bases). The CDR3 length is 15 residues. V was trimmed by 4 bases and J by 2 bases, leaving 15 bases between them. Germline values: CDR1 SGDLS, CDR2 YYNGEE. The CDR3, as DNA: TGTGCCAGCAGCCCAGTCGGGGCGGGGAACTATGGCTACACCTTC. It codes for CASSPVGAGNYGYTF.

This sequence joins TRBV6-2 or TRBV6-3 and TRBJ1-1, with D hard to call. This CDR3 has 14 amino acids. The V and J ends lost 0 bases and 4 bases respectively, with 9 bases between them. Germline V CDR1 and CDR2: MNHEY, SVGEGT. The CDR3 DNA reads as TGTGCCAGCAGTTACTCGAGTAGGAGCACTGAAGCTTTCTTT. This translates into CASSYSSRSTEAFF.

V gene TRBV7-2 combines with J gene TRBJ2-7, with D tentatively TRBD1 (6 bases). Trimming shortened V by 5 bases and J by 2 bases, and 7 bases separated the two germline ends. The CDR3 is 12 amino acids. The germline CDR1 and CDR2 sequences are SGHTA and FQGNSA. The CDR3 coding sequence is TGTGCCAGCAGCACAGGGACCTACGAGCAGTACTTC. Translating gives CASSTGTYEQYF.

V gene TRBV28 combines with J gene TRBJ1-2; TRBD1 aligns across 11 bases. Germline V gene data show CDR1 as MDHEN and CDR2 as SYDVKM. The CDR3 consists of 18 residues. V gave up 1 base and J gave up 3 bases; unmatched junction bases: 10. Here the CDR3 reads CASSLSTSWTGGYYGYTF. DNA of the CDR3: TGTGCCAGCAGTTTATCGACCTCCTGGACAGGGGGCTACTATGGCTACACCTTC.

The gene calls are TRBV12-3 or TRBV12-4 and TRBJ2-1; TRBD2 agrees at 7 bases. CDR3 length: 12 amino acids. J lost 13 bases, V lost 2 bases, and 5 bases had no gene match. The CDR3 reads CASSLWGLTQFF. CDR3 nucleotides: TGTGCCAGCAGTTTATGGGGACTAACTCAGTTCTTC.

The sample holds one count of this clone. The V and J genes are TRBV14 and TRBJ2-1; a possible D gene is TRBD2 (5 bases). The CDR3 covers 13 residues. Between the trimmed V and J ends, which lost 0 bases and 9 bases, there was a span of 9 bases. Germline loops: CDR1 SGHDN, CDR2 FVKESK. The CDR3 DNA follows: TGTGCCAGCAGCCAAGATCTCGCGGGTGAGCAGTTCTTC. Translation: CASSQDLAGEQFF.

This clone was detected only once. The chain employs TRBV4-1 and TRBJ1-6; the D gene is possibly TRBD1 (6 bases). The ends were cut back, 0 bases at V and 10 bases at J, with 25 bases in the middle. The germline gives CDR1 MGHRA, CDR2 YSYEKL. The CDR3 runs to 19 residues. The CDR3 DNA is TGCGCCAGCAGCCAAGATCCGGCCGGCAGGGGTGGGGTTCGATCACCCCTCCACTTT. This encodes CASSQDPAGRGGVRSPLHF.

The rearrangement joins TRBV6-6 to TRBJ1-2; 9 nucleotides align to TRBD1. V lost 5 bases, J lost 7 bases, and 8 bases stayed unmatched. Germline-derived CDR1 and CDR2 are MNHNY and SVGAGI (reference sequence). CDR3 length equals 14 residues. CDR3 in amino acids: CASSPAPDRGGYTF. In DNA form, the CDR3 reads TGTGCCAGCAGTCCCGCCCCGGACAGGGGTGGCTACACCTTC.

The chain uses TRBV6-2 or TRBV6-3 and TRBJ2-2; no clear D. Germline V gives CDR1 MNHEY, CDR2 SVGEGT. The CDR3 runs 13 residues. The V gene lost 0 bases and the J gene lost 3 bases, with 2 bases spanning the gap. CDR3 protein: CASSYSYTGELFF. Here the CDR3 DNA reads TGTGCCAGCAGTTACTCCTACACCGGGGAGCTGTTTTTT.

The CDR3 region is CASSSRGIGQPQHF. For the CDR3, the DNA is TGTGCCAGTAGTTCAAGGGGGATTGGTCAGCCCCAGCATTTT. The chain couples TRBV19 to TRBJ1-5, with a weak D call TRBD1 (6 bases). CDR3 length equals 14 residues. V was trimmed by 5 bases and J by 6 bases, leaving 14 bases between them. Per germline, CDR1 LNHDA and CDR2 SQIVND (reference sequence).

This sequence joins TRBV7-9 and TRBJ1-2, with 8 bases aligning to TRBD1. Germline V gene lookup returns CDR1 SEHNR and CDR2 FQNEAQ (reference sequence). The ends lost 5 bases at V and 5 bases at J; junction bases unmatched: 7. The CDR3 extends over 14 amino acids. The CDR3 reads CASSDGQGGYGYTF. CDR3 DNA sequence: TGTGCCAGCAGCGACGGACAGGGAGGGTATGGCTACACCTTC.

This chain links TRBV6-5 with TRBJ2-6; D call uncertain. CDR3 length: 15 amino acids. Germline loops: CDR1 MNHEY, CDR2 SVGAGI. V was clipped by 1 base and J by 0 bases, with 4 bases between them. This chain's CDR3 is CASSYYISGANVLTF. The CDR3 DNA sequence: TGTGCCAGCAGTTACTACATCTCTGGGGCCAACGTCCTGACTTTC.

V is TRBV15 and J is TRBJ2-7; possibly TRBD2 for D (6 bases). Germline V gene lookup returns CDR1 LNHNV and CDR2 YYDKDF (reference sequence). Trimming shortened V by 1 base and J by 2 bases, and 9 bases separated the two germline ends. This CDR3 has 14 amino acids. The CDR3 loop reads CATSRGGEPYEQYF. The DNA of the CDR3 is TGTGCCACCAGCAGAGGGGGGGAACCCTACGAGCAGTACTTC.

This sequence joins TRBV11-2 and TRBJ2-5, with D maybe TRBD2 (5 bases). The germline V and J ends were trimmed by 1 base and 5 bases, with 8 bases remaining between them. Per the germline V gene, CDR1 is SGHAT and CDR2 is FQNNGV. The CDR3 is 13 amino acids. The CDR3 loop reads CASSLGPGETQYF. CDR3 bases: TGTGCCAGCAGCTTAGGCCCGGGGGAGACCCAGTACTTC.

This chain uses TRBV19 with TRBJ1-1; 7 positions match TRBD1. In germline, CDR1 is LNHDA, CDR2 SQIVND (reference sequence). The CDR3 consists of 15 residues. Unmatched junction bases numbered 13, after V lost 6 bases and J lost 6 bases. The CDR3 loop is CASSSPNRGTAEAFF. DNA of the CDR3: TGTGCCAGTAGCAGCCCGAACAGGGGAACCGCTGAAGCTTTCTTT.